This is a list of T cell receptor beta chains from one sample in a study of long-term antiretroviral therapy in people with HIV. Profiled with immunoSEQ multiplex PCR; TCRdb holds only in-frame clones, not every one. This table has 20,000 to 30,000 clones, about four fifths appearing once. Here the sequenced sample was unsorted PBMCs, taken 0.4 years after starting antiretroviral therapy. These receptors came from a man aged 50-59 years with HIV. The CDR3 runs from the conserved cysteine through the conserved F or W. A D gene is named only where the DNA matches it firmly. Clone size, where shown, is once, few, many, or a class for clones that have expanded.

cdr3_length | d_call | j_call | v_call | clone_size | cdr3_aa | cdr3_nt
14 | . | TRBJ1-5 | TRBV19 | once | CASSIRTVNQPQHF | TGTGCCAGTAGTATAAGAACAGTTAATCAGCCCCAGCATTTT
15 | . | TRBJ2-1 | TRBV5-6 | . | CASSLVTFSSDEQFF | TGTGCCAGCAGCTTGGTGACATTTTCTTCGGATGAGCAGTTCTTC
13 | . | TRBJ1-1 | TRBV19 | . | CASSIGPNTEAFF | TGTGCCAGTAGTATAGGCCCGAACACTGAAGCTTTCTTT
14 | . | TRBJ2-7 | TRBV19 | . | CASSIGKGTYEQYF | TGTGCCAGTAGTATAGGTAAGGGCACCTACGAGCAGTACTTC
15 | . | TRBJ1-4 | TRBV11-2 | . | CASSLMGGGGEKLFF | TGTGCCAGCAGCTTAATGGGTGGAGGGGGTGAAAAACTGTTTTTT
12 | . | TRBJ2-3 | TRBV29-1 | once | CSVGKSTDTQYF | TGCAGCGTTGGTAAAAGCACAGATACGCAGTATTTT
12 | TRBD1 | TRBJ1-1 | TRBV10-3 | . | CAISEGDRAAFF | TGTGCCATCAGTGAGGGGGACAGGGCCGCTTTCTTT
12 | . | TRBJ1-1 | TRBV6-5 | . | CASSSGPGVAFF | TGTGCCAGCAGTTCGGGACCCGGGGTGGCTTTCTTT
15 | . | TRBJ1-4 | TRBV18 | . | CASSPPGAGREKLFF | TGTGCCAGCTCACCACCGGGGGCAGGACGGGAAAAACTGTTTTTT
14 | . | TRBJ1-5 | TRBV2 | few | CASSRLNSNQPQHF | TGTGCCAGCAGTCGACTGAATAGCAATCAGCCCCAGCATTTT
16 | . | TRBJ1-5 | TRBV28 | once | CASSPLAGGAGQPQHF | TGTGCCAGCAGCCCCCTGGCCGGGGGAGCGGGTCAGCCCCAGCATTTT
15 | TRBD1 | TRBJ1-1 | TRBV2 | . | CASSGRDRLNTEAFF | TGTGCCAGCAGCGGCAGGGACAGGCTGAACACTGAAGCTTTCTTT
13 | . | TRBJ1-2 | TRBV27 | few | CASRAAGFYGYTF | TGTGCCAGCAGGGCCGCAGGATTCTATGGCTACACCTTC
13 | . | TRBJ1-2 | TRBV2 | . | CASSEDGGTGYTF | TGTGCCAGCAGTGAGGATGGGGGGACTGGCTACACCTTC
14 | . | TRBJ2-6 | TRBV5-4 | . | CASESDSGANVLTF | TGTGCCAGCGAGAGTGACTCTGGGGCCAACGTCCTGACTTTC
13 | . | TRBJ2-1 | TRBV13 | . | CASSTGGRDEQFF | TGTGCCAGCAGCACGGGGGGCCGGGATGAGCAGTTCTTC
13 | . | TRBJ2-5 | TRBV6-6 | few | CASSRTVEETQYF | TGTGCCAGCAGCAGGACTGTTGAAGAGACCCAGTACTTC